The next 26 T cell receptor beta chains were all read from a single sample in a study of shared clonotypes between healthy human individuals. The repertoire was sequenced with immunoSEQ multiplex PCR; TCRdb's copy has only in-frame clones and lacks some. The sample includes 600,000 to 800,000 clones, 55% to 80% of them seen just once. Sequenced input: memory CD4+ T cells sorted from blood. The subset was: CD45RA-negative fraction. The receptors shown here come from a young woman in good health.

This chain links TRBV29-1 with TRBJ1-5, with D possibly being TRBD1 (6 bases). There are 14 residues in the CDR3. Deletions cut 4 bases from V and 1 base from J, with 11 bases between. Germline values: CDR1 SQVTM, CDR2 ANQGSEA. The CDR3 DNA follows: TGCAGCGTTGCACAGGGAACCAGCAATCAGCCCCAGCATTTT. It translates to CSVAQGTSNQPQHF.

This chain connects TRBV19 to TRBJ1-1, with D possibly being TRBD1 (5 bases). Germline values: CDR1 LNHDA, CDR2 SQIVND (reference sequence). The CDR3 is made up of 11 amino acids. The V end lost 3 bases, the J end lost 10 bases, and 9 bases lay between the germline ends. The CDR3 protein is CASSIWGSAFF. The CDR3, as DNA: TGTGCCAGTAGTATTTGGGGGTCAGCTTTCTTT.

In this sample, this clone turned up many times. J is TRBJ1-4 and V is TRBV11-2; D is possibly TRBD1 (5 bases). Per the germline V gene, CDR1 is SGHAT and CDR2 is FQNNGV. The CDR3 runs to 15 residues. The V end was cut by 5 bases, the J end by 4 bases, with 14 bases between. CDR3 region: CASSAPGTGNEKLFF. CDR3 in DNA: TGTGCCAGCAGCGCCCCTGGGACGGGTAATGAAAAACTGTTTTTT.

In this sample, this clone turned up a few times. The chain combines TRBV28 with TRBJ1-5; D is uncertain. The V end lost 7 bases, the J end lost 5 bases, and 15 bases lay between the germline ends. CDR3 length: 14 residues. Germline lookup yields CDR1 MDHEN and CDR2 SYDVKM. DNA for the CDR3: TGTGCCAGCAATACCGGGGTTAACTATCAGCCCCAGCATTTT. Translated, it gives CASNTGVNYQPQHF.

CDR3 sequence reads: CASSPPDTRKETQYF. In DNA, the CDR3 is TGTGCCAGCTCACCGCCCGATACTAGAAAAGAGACCCAGTACTTC. V is TRBV18 and J is TRBJ2-5, with TRBD2 as a possible D gene (5 bases). CDR3 length: 15 residues. The germline CDR1 and CDR2 sequences are KGHSH and LQKENI. V lost 3 bases to trimming and J lost 3 bases, with 14 bases between them.

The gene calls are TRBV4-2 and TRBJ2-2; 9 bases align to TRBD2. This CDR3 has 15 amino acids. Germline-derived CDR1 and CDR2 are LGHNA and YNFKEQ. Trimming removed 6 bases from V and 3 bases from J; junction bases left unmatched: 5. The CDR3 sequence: CASRDSGRDTGELFF. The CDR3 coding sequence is TGTGCCAGCAGGGATAGCGGGAGAGACACCGGGGAGCTGTTTTTT.

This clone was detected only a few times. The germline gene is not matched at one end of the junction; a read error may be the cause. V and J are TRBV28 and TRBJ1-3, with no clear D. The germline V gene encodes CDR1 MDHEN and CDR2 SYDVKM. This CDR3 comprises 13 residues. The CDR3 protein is CASSTAQARFMHF. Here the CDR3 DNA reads TGTGCCAGCAGCACAGCGCAGGCCAGGTTTATGCATTTT.

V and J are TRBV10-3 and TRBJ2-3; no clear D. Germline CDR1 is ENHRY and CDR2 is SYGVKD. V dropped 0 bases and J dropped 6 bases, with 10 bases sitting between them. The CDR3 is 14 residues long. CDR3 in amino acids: CAISESDSLDTQYF. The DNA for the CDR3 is TGTGCCATCAGTGAGTCCGACTCCCTGGATACGCAGTATTTT.

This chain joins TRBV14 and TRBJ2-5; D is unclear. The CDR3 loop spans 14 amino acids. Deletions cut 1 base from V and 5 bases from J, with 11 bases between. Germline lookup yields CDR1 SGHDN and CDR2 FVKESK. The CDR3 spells CASSQGRVGETQYF. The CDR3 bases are TGTGCCAGCAGCCAAGGTCGGGTAGGGGAGACCCAGTACTTC.

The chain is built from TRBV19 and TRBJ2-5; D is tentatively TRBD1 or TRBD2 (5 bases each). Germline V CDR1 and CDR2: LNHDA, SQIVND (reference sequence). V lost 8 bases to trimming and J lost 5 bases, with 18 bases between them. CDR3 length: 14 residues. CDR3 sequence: CASSSGALGETQYF. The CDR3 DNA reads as TGTGCCAGTTCCTCCGGGGCTCTCGGCGAGACCCAGTACTTC.

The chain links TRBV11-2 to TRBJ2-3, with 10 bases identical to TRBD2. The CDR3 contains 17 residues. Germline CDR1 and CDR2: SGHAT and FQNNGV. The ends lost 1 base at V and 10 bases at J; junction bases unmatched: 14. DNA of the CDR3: TGTGCCAGCAGCTTAGTTGGTGGCTCGATGAGCGGGGGGGCGCAGTATTTT. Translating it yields CASSLVGGSMSGGAQYF. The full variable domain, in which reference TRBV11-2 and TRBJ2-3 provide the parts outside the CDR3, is EAGVAQSPRYKIIEKRQSVAFWCNPISGHATLYWYQQILGQGPKLLIQFQNNGVVDDSQLPKDRFSAERLKGVDSTLKIQPAKLEDSAVYLCASSLVGGSMSGGAQYFGPGTRLTVL.

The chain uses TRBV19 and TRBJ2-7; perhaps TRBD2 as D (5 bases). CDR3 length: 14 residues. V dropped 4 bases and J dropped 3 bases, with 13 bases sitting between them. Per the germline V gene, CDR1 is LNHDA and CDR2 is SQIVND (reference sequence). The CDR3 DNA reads TGTGCCAGTAGTACAGGACTGTCTAACTACGAGCAGTACTTC. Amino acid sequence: CASSTGLSNYEQYF.

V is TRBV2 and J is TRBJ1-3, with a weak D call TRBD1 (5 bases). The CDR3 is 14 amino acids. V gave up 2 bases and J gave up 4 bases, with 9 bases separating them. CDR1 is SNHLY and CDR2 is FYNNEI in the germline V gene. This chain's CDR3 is CASSENGGGNTIYF. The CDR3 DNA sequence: TGTGCCAGCAGTGAAAACGGGGGAGGAAACACCATATATTTT.

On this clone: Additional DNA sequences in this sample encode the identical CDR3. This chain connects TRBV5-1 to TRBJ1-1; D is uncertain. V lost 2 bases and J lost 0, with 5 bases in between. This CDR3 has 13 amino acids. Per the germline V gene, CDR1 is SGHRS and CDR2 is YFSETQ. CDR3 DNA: TGCGCCAGCAGCTTACAGCTGAACACTGAAGCTTTCTTT. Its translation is CASSLQLNTEAFF.

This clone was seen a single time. CDR3 sequence: CASSLGTLGVGYEQYF. The CDR3 DNA sequence: TGTGCCAGCTCACTGGGGACATTGGGGGTTGGCTACGAGCAGTACTTC. The V gene is TRBV18, the J gene TRBJ2-7; a weak D match, TRBD1 (6 bases). This CDR3 contains 16 residues. The germline CDR1 and CDR2 sequences are KGHSH and LQKENI. The ends were cut back, 4 bases at V and 3 bases at J, with 19 bases in the middle. The full variable domain, its missing parts supplied by reference TRBV18 and TRBJ2-7, is NAGVMQNPRHLVRRRGQEARLRCSPMKGHSHVYWYRQLPEEGLKFMVYLQKENIIDESGMPKERFSAEFPKEGPSILRIQQVVRGDSAAYFCASSLGTLGVGYEQYFGPGTRLTVT.

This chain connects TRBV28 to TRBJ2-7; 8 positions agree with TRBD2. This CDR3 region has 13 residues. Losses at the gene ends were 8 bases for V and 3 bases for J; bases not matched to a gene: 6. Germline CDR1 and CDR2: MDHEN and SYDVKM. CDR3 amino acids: CASGAGAFYEQYF. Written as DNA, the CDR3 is TGTGCCAGCGGAGCGGGAGCTTTCTACGAGCAGTACTTC.

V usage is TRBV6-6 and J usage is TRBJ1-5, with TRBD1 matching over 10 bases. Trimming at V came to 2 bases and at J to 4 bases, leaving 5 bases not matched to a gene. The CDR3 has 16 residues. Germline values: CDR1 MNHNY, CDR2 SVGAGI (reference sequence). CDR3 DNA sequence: TGTGCCAGCAGTTACAATGACAGGGGGCGAAATCAGCCCCAGCATTTT. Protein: CASSYNDRGRNQPQHF.

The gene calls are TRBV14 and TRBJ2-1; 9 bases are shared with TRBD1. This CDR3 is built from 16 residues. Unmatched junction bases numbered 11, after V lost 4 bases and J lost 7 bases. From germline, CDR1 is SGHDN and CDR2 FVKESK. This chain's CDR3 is CASSPLPGQGPNEQFF. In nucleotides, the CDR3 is TGTGCCAGCAGCCCCTTACCGGGACAGGGACCGAATGAGCAGTTCTTC.

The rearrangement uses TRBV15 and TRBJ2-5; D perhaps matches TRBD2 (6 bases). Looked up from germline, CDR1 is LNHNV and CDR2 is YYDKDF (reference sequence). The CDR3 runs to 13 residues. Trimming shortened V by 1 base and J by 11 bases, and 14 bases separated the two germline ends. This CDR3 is CATSRVAGREQYF. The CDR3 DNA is TGTGCCACCAGCAGAGTGGCTGGCCGGGAGCAGTACTTC.

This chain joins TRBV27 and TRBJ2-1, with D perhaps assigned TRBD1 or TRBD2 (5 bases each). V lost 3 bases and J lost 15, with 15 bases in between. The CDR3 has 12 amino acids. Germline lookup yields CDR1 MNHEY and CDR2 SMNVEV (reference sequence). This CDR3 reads CASSFRDLEWFF. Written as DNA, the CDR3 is TGTGCCAGCAGTTTTAGGGACCTCGAGTGGTTCTTC.

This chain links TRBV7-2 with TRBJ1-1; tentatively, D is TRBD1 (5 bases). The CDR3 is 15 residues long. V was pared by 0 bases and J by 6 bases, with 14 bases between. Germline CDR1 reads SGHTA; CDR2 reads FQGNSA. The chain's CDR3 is CASSLAPGPGAEAFF. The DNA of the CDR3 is TGTGCCAGCAGCTTAGCGCCGGGACCTGGGGCTGAAGCTTTCTTT.

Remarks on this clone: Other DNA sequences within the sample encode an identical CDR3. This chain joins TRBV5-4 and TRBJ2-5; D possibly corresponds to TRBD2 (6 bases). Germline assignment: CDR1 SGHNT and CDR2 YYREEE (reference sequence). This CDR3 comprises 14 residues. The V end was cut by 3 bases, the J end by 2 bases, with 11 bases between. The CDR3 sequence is CASSSGTSQETQYF. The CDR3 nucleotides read TGTGCCAGCAGCTCCGGGACTTCACAAGAGACCCAGTACTTC.

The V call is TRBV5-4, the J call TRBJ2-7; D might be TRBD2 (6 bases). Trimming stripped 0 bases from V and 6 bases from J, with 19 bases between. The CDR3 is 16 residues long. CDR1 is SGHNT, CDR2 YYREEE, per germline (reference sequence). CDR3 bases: TGTGCCAGCAGCTTGGGTCCCGGCGGGGTCTCTTTCGAGCAGTACTTC. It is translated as CASSLGPGGVSFEQYF.

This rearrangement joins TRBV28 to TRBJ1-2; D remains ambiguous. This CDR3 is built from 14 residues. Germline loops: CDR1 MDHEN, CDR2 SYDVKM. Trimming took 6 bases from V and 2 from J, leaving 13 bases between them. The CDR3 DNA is TGTGCCAGCAGAGCGCACAGTAGAAACTATGGCTACACCTTC. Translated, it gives CASRAHSRNYGYTF.

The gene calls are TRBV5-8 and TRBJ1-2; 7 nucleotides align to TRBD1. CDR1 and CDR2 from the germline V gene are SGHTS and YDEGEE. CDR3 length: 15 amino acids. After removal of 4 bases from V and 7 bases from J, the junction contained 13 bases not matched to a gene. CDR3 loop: CASSADRSFNGGYTF. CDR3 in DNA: TGTGCCAGCAGCGCGGACAGGTCCTTCAACGGTGGCTACACCTTC. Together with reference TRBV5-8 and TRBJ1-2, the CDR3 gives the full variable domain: EAGVTQSPTHLIKTRGQQATLRCSPISGHTSVYWYQQALGLGLQFLLWYDEGEERNRGNFPPRFSGRQFPNYSSELNVNALELEDSALYLCASSADRSFNGGYTFGSGTRLTVV.

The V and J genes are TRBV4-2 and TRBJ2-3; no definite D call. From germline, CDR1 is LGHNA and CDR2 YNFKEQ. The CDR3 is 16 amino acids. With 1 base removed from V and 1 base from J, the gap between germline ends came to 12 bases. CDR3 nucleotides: TGTGCCAGCAGCCAAGGAACGGGCGAAGGCACAGATACGCAGTATTTT. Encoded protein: CASSQGTGEGTDTQYF.